One T cell receptor beta chain is described in this entry. Its specific antigen is unknown. Per-base quality was not reported, and no clone a single base away is much larger than it. Ficoll-Paque density gradient centrifugation was used to isolate PBMCs. The entry originates in a study of T-cell memory formation after mild COVID-19 (TCRdb year 2021). Context from the whole study: Most TCR sequence clusters were specific to one of the two donors. In a couple of donors, T-cell clones that expanded and contracted after mild COVID-19 were tracked by sequencing TCRalpha and TCRbeta repertoires over time. Two young, previously healthy adult volunteers made up the cohort, one male and one female. Results and caveats for the whole study, not just this receptor: Contracting CD4+ clones appeared mostly in the CM and EM memory subsets, whereas CD8+ clones were enriched in EMRA. Some responding clones were detected in pre-infection memory, which suggested that pre-existing cross-reactive memory T cells had joined the SARS-CoV-2 response. Only two mild cases were covered by the study, and larger cohorts that include severe cases with pre-infection samples were considered necessary. Clones that contracted from day 15 to 85 showed balanced CD4/CD8 phenotypes, whereas a second wave of clones that expanded from day 15 to 37 leaned towards CD4+. Whether the second-wave clones peaking on day 37 were SARS-CoV-2 specific was not confirmed.

According to the germline V gene, CDR1 reads SQVTM and CDR2 reads ANQGSEA. Trimming takes 8 bases from V and 2 bases from J, and the germline ends sit 18 bases apart. The CDR3 goes from the cysteine to the phenylalanine over 14 residues. Only CDR3 DNA is held: 42 bases, read in frame from base 1. This sample was sequenced with an Illumina NovaSeq 6000. TCRalpha and TCRbeta cDNA libraries were built by 5'RACE with constant-segment primers, adding sample barcodes and unique molecular identifiers. RNA was extracted from every sample with Trizol reagent. Libraries were amplified in two PCR steps, with a second sample barcode and Illumina TruSeq adapters added in the second step. Sequencing of libraries was performed on an Illumina NovaSeq with 2 x 150 bp paired-end reads. The paper's data handling went like this. Demultiplexing of reads and collapsing into UMI-guided consensus sequences were performed with migec v1.2.7. Using mixcr v2.1.11, the UMI consensuses were aligned to TRA and TRB V and J templates and assembled into clonotypes. Expanded or contracted clonotypes were those called significant by both edgeR and NoisET, with noise models trained on biological replicates. For edgeR calls, a false discovery rate-adjusted p below 0.01 and a log2 fold-change threshold of 1 were applied. As an exploratory analysis of dynamics, max-normalized trajectories of the 1000 most abundant clonotypes were examined by PCA with hierarchical clustering. Separately sequenced CD4+ and CD8+ repertoires were used to assign a CD4 or CD8 phenotype to each responding clone. Clones were called with MiXCR by TCRdb after fastp trimmed the public reads at Q25, and only in-frame beta chains were retained. Identical CDR3 protein sequences are pooled into one entry, listed with their most common genes and DNA. TCRdb assigned the V and J calls; the authors' analysis was not used. This sample has about 470,000 distinct CDR3 sequences in its table, and 15% to 20% of those were observed once. The biggest ten clones account for approximately 13% of the sample.

Sequencing was done on a sample of PBMCs or a T cell subset sorted from them (not recorded which). The chain uses TRBV29-1 and TRBJ2-5, with the D gene call left open. The TCR originated in an adult woman who had mild COVID-19 (a few samples of this study predate the infection). The sample titles of this study are shuffled in the database, so cell type and time point are left out; the donor was told from shared clones. This receptor carries the CDR3 CSFGEPQRQETQYF. In nucleotide form, the sequence is TGCAGCTTCGGAGAACCCCAAAGACAAGAGACCCAGTACTTC.